What follows describes a single TCR beta chain. Its antigen is currently unknown. Use of 60 Vbeta and 13 Jbeta primers characterized the PCR. Profiled with immunoSEQ multiplex PCR; TCRdb holds only in-frame clones, not every one. The profile shows over 80,000 clones, under 90% of them singletons. This sample stems from a study of cytomegalovirus exposure and HLA in healthy donors. Whole-study context: From donors who were HLA-typed, an early data release held 81 million or so unique TCRs. Notes on the study in general: Among donors in an Asian-associated ancestry cluster, a later analysis reportedly found fewer N-insertions than the roughly 700-donor mean.

Looked up from germline, CDR1 is SGHTA and CDR2 is FQGNSA. Trimming removed 0 bases from V and 1 base from J, with 5 bases in between. The CDR3 contains 14 residues. This receptor was identified in a man between 50 and 59 years old in good health and CMV-seronegative. The chain carries TRBV7-2 and TRBJ2-3, with a weak D call TRBD2 (5 bases). Sequenced sample: PBMCs. The CDR3 spells CASSLAGGTDTQYF. As DNA, the CDR3 is TGTGCCAGCAGCTTAGCGGGAGGCACAGATACGCAGTATTTT.